This T cell receptor (beta chain) was documented in a study of blood T cell repertoires in COVID-19. Germline CDR1 is SGHAT and CDR2 is FQNNGV. CDR3 size: 13 residues. Trimming stripped 5 bases from V and 3 bases from J, with 10 bases between. Under the authors' procedure: Reference gene primer amplification in the assay estimated nucleated cell counts. Only in-frame clones appear in the TCRdb table, and some are missing; sequencing was by immunoSEQ multiplex PCR. V, J and clone size were drawn from that table, and D and trimming were deduced from the DNA. Among about 21,000 clones, about 80% were seen once, and the ten largest hold over 5%. A single count supports this clone.

Specimen: peripheral blood. This receptor was identified in a human donor in a cohort sampled during active COVID-19. The chain carries TRBV11-2 and TRBJ2-5; D is unresolved. The DNA for the CDR3 is TGTGCCAGCAGCGTCAGTACAGAAGAGACCCAGTACTTC. This translates into CASSVSTEETQYF.